These 18 T cell receptor beta chains originate from one sample sequenced in a study of blood T cell repertoires in COVID-19. Profiling relied on immunoSEQ multiplex PCR, and the TCRdb table lists in-frame clones only, not all of them. The data contain 250,000 to 350,000 clones, 80% to 85% of them singletons. Sequencing was performed on peripheral blood. The receptors originated from a person aged 70 to 85 with COVID-19, enrolled during active disease.

The J gene is TRBJ1-1, the V gene TRBV6-5; a weak D match, TRBD1 (6 bases). Trimming took off 5 bases at V and 1 base at J, with 8 bases between the two ends. CDR1 MNHEY and CDR2 SVGAGI come from the germline V gene. The length of the CDR3 is 13 residues. CDR3 coding DNA: TGTGCCAGCAGTCGACAGGAGAACACTGAAGCTTTCTTT. Its translation is CASSRQENTEAFF.

The CDR3 nucleotides read TGTGCCAGTAGTGATGGGCTGTGGCAGGGGGCCATAGCTAACTATGGCTACACCTTC. The encoded protein is CASSDGLWQGAIANYGYTF. The chain couples TRBV19 to TRBJ1-2; 8 bases fit TRBD1. Looked up from germline, CDR1 is LNHDA and CDR2 is SQIVND (reference sequence). The V segment lost 5 bases and the J segment 0 bases; nucleotides outside the gene matches: 17. The CDR3 is 19 residues long.

The chain links TRBV9 to TRBJ2-3; tentative D call: TRBD1 (5 bases). CDR3 size: 16 residues. Germline values: CDR1 SGDLS, CDR2 YYNGEE. Trimming stripped 0 bases from V and 5 bases from J, with 16 bases between. In DNA, the CDR3 is TGTGCCAGCAGCGTAGGGGGCTTTACGCCCGGAGATACGCAGTATTTT. Translating gives CASSVGGFTPGDTQYF.

This clone was recorded a few times. The chain has TRBV20-1 and TRBJ2-5, with D uncertain. CDR3 length: 10 residues. The germline V gene encodes CDR1 DFQATT and CDR2 SNEGSKA (reference sequence). The ends were cut back, 5 bases at V and 4 bases at J, with 5 bases in the middle. The CDR3 here is CSAYRETQYF. The CDR3 coding sequence is TGCAGTGCTTACAGAGAGACCCAGTACTTC.

This chain uses TRBV6-2 or TRBV6-3 with TRBJ1-5; D ambiguous. Germline assignment: CDR1 MNHEY and CDR2 SVGEGT. V gave up 6 bases and J gave up 9 bases, with 15 bases separating them. This CDR3 has 13 residues. For the CDR3, the DNA is TGTGCCAGCAGCGAGAAAGGAGTTTTGCCCCAGCATTTT. Translating it yields CASSEKGVLPQHF.

The V gene is TRBV4-3, the J gene TRBJ1-4, with D possibly TRBD1 on 6 matching bases. CDR1 is LGHNA and CDR2 is YSLEER in the germline V gene. V was pared by 0 bases and J by 8 bases, with 16 bases between. CDR3 length equals 16 residues. The CDR3 bases are TGCGCCAGCAGCCAAGATCTTTACAGGGCGGCGGAAAAACTGTTTTTT. It encodes CASSQDLYRAAEKLFF.

The rearrangement joins TRBV19 to TRBJ2-2; 7 bases fit TRBD1. The CDR3 runs to 15 residues. Germline CDR1 reads LNHDA; CDR2 reads SQIVND (reference sequence). Trimming took 4 bases from V and 0 from J; bases not matched to a gene: 2. In DNA, the CDR3 is TGTGCCAGTAGTAGAGGGGGCCCGAACACCGGGGAGCTGTTTTTT. This gives the protein CASSRGGPNTGELFF.

This sequence joins TRBV2 and TRBJ1-5, with a weak D call TRBD1 (5 bases). The germline gives CDR1 SNHLY, CDR2 FYNNEI. The CDR3 length is 15 residues. The ends were cut back, 5 bases at V and 2 bases at J, with 13 bases in the middle. The CDR3 protein is CASSPRGGGNQPQHF. The CDR3 coding sequence is TGTGCCAGCAGTCCACGGGGCGGGGGCAATCAGCCCCAGCATTTT.

The chain employs TRBV19 and TRBJ2-3; no definite D call. This CDR3 spans 13 amino acids. Germline CDR1 reads LNHDA; CDR2 reads SQIVND (reference sequence). V lost 3 bases to trimming and J lost 1 base, with 5 bases between them. For the CDR3, the DNA is TGTGCCAGTAGTATCCAGGGCACAGATACGCAGTATTTT. It codes for CASSIQGTDTQYF.

This clone was seen more than once but under ten times. This CDR3 reads CASSPNEAGVPNEQFF. CDR3 bases: TGTGCCAGCAGCCCCAACGAAGCGGGGGTCCCGAATGAGCAGTTCTTC. The chain employs TRBV14 and TRBJ2-1; 8 nucleotides align to TRBD2. Per germline, CDR1 SGHDN and CDR2 FVKESK. V lost 4 bases and J lost 7; bases outside the gene matches: 12. There are 16 residues in the CDR3.

This clone was observed a single time. At one boundary the junction diverges from the germline segment, which might be a read error. The CDR3 DNA is TGTGCCAGCAGCCATGAGCACTTC. This sequence encodes CASSHEHF. The V and J genes are TRBV7-9 and TRBJ2-5; D gene unclear. CDR1 and CDR2 (germline): SEHNR, FQNEAQ (reference sequence). The CDR3 is 8 amino acids.

The chain is built from TRBV5-1 and TRBJ2-5, with D possibly TRBD2 on 6 matching bases. The CDR3 totals 14 residues. Trimming stripped 0 bases from V and 5 bases from J, with 11 bases between. Germline V gene lookup returns CDR1 SGHRS and CDR2 YFSETQ. CDR3 nucleotide sequence: TGCGCCAGCAGCTTGGTAGGCGGGATGGAGACCCAGTACTTC. It is translated as CASSLVGGMETQYF.

The genes are TRBV6-5 and TRBJ2-1, with D perhaps TRBD2 (6 bases). This CDR3 spans 15 amino acids. With 6 bases removed from V and 7 bases from J, the gap between germline ends came to 19 bases. Germline loops: CDR1 MNHEY, CDR2 SVGAGI. Here the CDR3 DNA reads TGTGCCAGCAGCCGCCCGAGAGGGAGGAGGAATGAGCAGTTCTTC. Translated: CASSRPRGRRNEQFF.

V is TRBV3-1 (or the pseudogene TRBV3-2) and J is TRBJ1-1; TRBD1 is a possible D gene (6 bases). The CDR3 length is 14 residues. Germline CDR1 and CDR2: LGHDT and YNNKEL (reference sequence). Trimming left V 2 bases short and J 4 bases short, with 11 bases between. The CDR3 region is CASSQQRGGTEAFF. In nucleotides, the CDR3 is TGTGCCAGCAGCCAACAAAGGGGGGGCACTGAAGCTTTCTTT.

This clone has only one observation. The chain carries TRBV5-1 and TRBJ2-3, with 9 positions matching TRBD2. This CDR3 is 15 amino acids long. The junction had 11 bases not matched to a gene; V was cut back by 7 bases and J by 5 bases. Germline CDR1 SGHRS, CDR2 YFSETQ. The chain's CDR3 is CASGPGGGAGDTQYF. The CDR3 nucleotides read TGCGCCAGCGGACCCGGCGGGGGGGCAGGAGATACGCAGTATTTT.

The chain joins TRBV5-1 to TRBJ2-1; 11 positions match TRBD2. V shed 3 bases and J 5 bases; nucleotides not matched to a gene: 7. Germline CDR1 SGHRS, CDR2 YFSETQ. The CDR3 has 16 amino acids. CDR3 amino acids: CASSSAGTSGNNEQFF. Here the CDR3 DNA reads TGCGCCAGCAGCTCCGCTGGGACTAGCGGCAACAATGAGCAGTTCTTC. Together with reference TRBV5-1 and TRBJ2-1, the CDR3 gives the full variable domain: KAGVTQTPRYLIKTRGQQVTLSCSPISGHRSVSWYQQTPGQGLQFLFEYFSETQRNKGNFPGRFSGRQFSNSRSEMNVSTLELGDSALYLCASSSAGTSGNNEQFFGPGTRLTVL.

The rearrangement uses TRBV5-1 and TRBJ1-5; no clear D gene. Looked up from germline, CDR1 is SGHRS and CDR2 is YFSETQ. The CDR3 is 15 amino acids. Trimming removed 0 bases at V and 2 bases at J, with 9 bases between. The CDR3 DNA is TGCGCCAGCAGCTTGGACAACGGAGGCAATCAGCCCCAGCATTTT. The encoded protein is CASSLDNGGNQPQHF.

The V and J genes are TRBV18 and TRBJ2-1; 7 bases are a match to TRBD1. The germline gives CDR1 KGHSH, CDR2 LQKENI. The CDR3 spans 17 residues. J gave up 6 bases and V 6 bases, and 17 bases lay outside the gene matches. The CDR3 DNA reads as TGTGCCAGCTCGTGGGGGTTGTCCACCGGGACAGTCAATGAGCAGTTCTTC. This sequence encodes CASSWGLSTGTVNEQFF.